This is a list of T cell receptor beta chains from one sample in a study of T cells after yellow fever vaccination. TCRdb ran MiXCR on the 5' RACE reads and lists one entry per CDR3 protein. The sample carries more than 300,000 distinct CDR3 sequences, 3.5% to 5% recorded once. Sample: PBMCs, taken 15 days after the yellow fever booster vaccination. These receptors were obtained from a young man who received the YFV17D yellow fever vaccine. CDR3s include the opening cysteine and the closing phenylalanine or tryptophan. Each record gives: J gene, CDR3 length, D gene, V gene, clone size, CDR3 protein, CDR3 DNA. A D gene is named only where the DNA matches it firmly. Size values are once, few and many counts, or a class for expanded clones, and some rows have none.

j_gene: TRBJ1-6; len: 13; d_gene: -; v_gene: TRBV5-6; abundance: few; CDR3aa: CASSFPYNSPLHF; CDR3nt: TGTGCCAGCAGCTTTCCTTATAATTCACCCCTCCACTTT
j_gene: TRBJ2-1; len: 13; d_gene: TRBD2; v_gene: TRBV12-3/TRBV12-4; abundance: many; CDR3aa: CASTSGAYNEQFF; CDR3nt: TGTGCCAGCACTAGCGGAGCCTACAATGAGCAGTTCTTC
j_gene: TRBJ2-3; len: 13; d_gene: -; v_gene: TRBV3-1; abundance: many; CDR3aa: CASSQVHRDTQYF; CDR3nt: TGTGCCAGCAGCCAAGTCCACCGAGATACGCAGTATTTT
j_gene: TRBJ1-2; len: 13; d_gene: -; v_gene: TRBV6-5; abundance: few; CDR3aa: CASSRHGDYGYTF; CDR3nt: TGTGCCAGCAGTCGACATGGAGACTATGGCTACACCTTC
j_gene: TRBJ2-1; len: 15; d_gene: TRBD1; v_gene: TRBV6-1; abundance: many; CDR3aa: CASSDPGQGAIEQFF; CDR3nt: TGTGCCAGCAGTGACCCGGGACAGGGGGCGATTGAGCAGTTCTTC
j_gene: TRBJ1-2; len: 14; d_gene: TRBD1; v_gene: TRBV12-3/TRBV12-4; abundance: few; CDR3aa: CASSWTGFNYGYTF; CDR3nt: TGTGCCAGCAGCTGGACAGGCTTTAACTATGGCTACACCTTC
j_gene: TRBJ1-5; len: 15; d_gene: -; v_gene: TRBV28; abundance: many; CDR3aa: CASSTAGAGNQPQHF; CDR3nt: TGTGCCAGCAGTACCGCAGGGGCGGGCAATCAGCCCCAGCATTTT
j_gene: TRBJ2-2; len: 17; d_gene: TRBD2; v_gene: TRBV6-6; abundance: many; CDR3aa: CASSYSGGEYSTGELFF; CDR3nt: TGTGCCAGCAGTTACTCGGGAGGGGAGTATAGCACCGGGGAGCTGTTTTTT
j_gene: TRBJ2-7; len: 15; d_gene: TRBD2; v_gene: TRBV9; abundance: many; CDR3aa: CASSVGGTSGAEQYF; CDR3nt: TGTGCCAGCAGCGTGGGAGGGACTAGCGGGGCAGAGCAGTACTTC
j_gene: TRBJ1-1; len: 14; d_gene: -; v_gene: TRBV6-4; abundance: many; CDR3aa: CASSDSRNQGPAFF; CDR3nt: TGTGCCAGCAGTGACTCCCGAAATCAGGGGCCAGCTTTCTTT
j_gene: TRBJ1-1; len: 13; d_gene: -; v_gene: TRBV20-1; abundance: many; CDR3aa: CSARATEVIEAFF; CDR3nt: TGCAGTGCTAGAGCAACAGAAGTAATTGAAGCTTTCTTT
j_gene: TRBJ2-1; len: 15; d_gene: TRBD1; v_gene: TRBV6-2/TRBV6-3; abundance: many; CDR3aa: CASSRDSTSYNEQFF; CDR3nt: TGTGCCAGCAGTCGGGACAGTACATCCTACAATGAGCAGTTCTTC
j_gene: TRBJ2-1; len: 16; d_gene: -; v_gene: TRBV5-1; abundance: few; CDR3aa: CASSFQGPVSYNEQFF; CDR3nt: TGCGCCAGCAGCTTCCAGGGCCCTGTCTCCTACAATGAGCAGTTCTTC
j_gene: TRBJ1-5; len: 14; d_gene: -; v_gene: TRBV12-3/TRBV12-4; abundance: -; CDR3aa: CASSRRSGNQPQHF; CDR3nt: TGTGCCAGCAGCCGCCGCAGCGGCAATCAGCCCCAGCATTTT
j_gene: TRBJ1-2; len: 14; d_gene: TRBD1; v_gene: TRBV5-5; abundance: once; CDR3aa: CASSPYRGHRGYTF; CDR3nt: TGTGCCAGCAGCCCATACAGGGGGCATCGGGGCTACACCTTC
j_gene: TRBJ2-5; len: 13; d_gene: -; v_gene: TRBV6-5; abundance: many; CDR3aa: CASSVPGVETQYF; CDR3nt: TGTGCCAGCAGTGTCCCAGGGGTAGAGACCCAGTACTTC
j_gene: TRBJ1-6; len: 16; d_gene: -; v_gene: TRBV20-1; abundance: -; CDR3aa: CSARGSGWERNSPLHF; CDR3nt: TGCAGTGCTAGGGGCTCAGGGTGGGAGAGGAATTCACCCCTCCACTTT